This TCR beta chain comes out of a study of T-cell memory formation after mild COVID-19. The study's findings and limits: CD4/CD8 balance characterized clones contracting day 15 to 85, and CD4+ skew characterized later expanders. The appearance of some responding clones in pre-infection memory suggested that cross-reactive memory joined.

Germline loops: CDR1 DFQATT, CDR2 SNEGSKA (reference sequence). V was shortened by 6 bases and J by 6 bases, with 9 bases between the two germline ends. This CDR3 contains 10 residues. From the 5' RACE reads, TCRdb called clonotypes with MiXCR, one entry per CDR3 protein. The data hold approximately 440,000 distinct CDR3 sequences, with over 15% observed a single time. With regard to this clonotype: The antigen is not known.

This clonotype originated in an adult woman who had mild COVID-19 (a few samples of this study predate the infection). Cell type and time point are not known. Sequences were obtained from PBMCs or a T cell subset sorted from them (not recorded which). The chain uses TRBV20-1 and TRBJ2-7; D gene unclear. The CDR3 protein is CSALASEQYF. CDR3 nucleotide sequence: TGCAGTGCCCTGGCCTCCGAGCAGTACTTC.